The 7 T cell receptor beta chains below were found in one sample sequenced in a study of blood T cells in healthy people across ages (dated by TCRdb to the mid-2010s). The library was produced with 5' RACE. Sequencing relied on an Illumina HiSeq 2500. A second PCR of about 6 to 11 cycles was performed with a sample-barcoded 5' primer and a J-beta primer mix. The public reads were reanalyzed by TCRdb: fastp trimming at Q25, MiXCR alignment, in-frame beta chains only. When rows share a CDR3 protein, they turn into one entry using the most common DNA and genes. Counted in this sample were about 2 million distinct CDR3 sequences; 40% to 55% of them appeared once. The ten most abundant clones make up 2.1% of the sample. The sequenced material came from blood. The receptors derive from a woman aged 40 to 55 in good health.

V and J are TRBV20-1 and TRBJ2-1; 9 nucleotides match TRBD1. Germline CDR1 DFQATT, CDR2 SNEGSKA (reference sequence). V lost 0 bases and J lost 7; bases outside the gene matches: 7. The CDR3 length is 15 residues. Here the CDR3 reads CSARETFGQGNEQFF. The CDR3 DNA is TGCAGTGCTAGAGAAACGTTCGGACAGGGGAATGAGCAGTTCTTC.

The V call is TRBV20-1, the J call TRBJ1-2; 7 bases fit TRBD1. Germline CDR1 and CDR2: DFQATT and SNEGSKA (reference sequence). The CDR3 runs 14 residues. The trim removed 5 bases at V and 2 bases at J, leaving 8 bases unmatched. The CDR3: CSAEPQGDNYGYTF. As DNA, the CDR3 is TGCAGTGCTGAACCGCAGGGGGACAACTATGGCTACACCTTC.

This clonotype has just a few counts. This rearrangement joins TRBV29-1 to TRBJ2-3; D is ambiguous. The V gene's germline CDR1 is SQVTM and CDR2 ANQGSEA. The length of the CDR3 is 14 residues. Trimming shortened V by 4 bases and J by 0 bases, and 11 bases separated the two germline ends. The CDR3 reads CSVAKGSSTDTQYF. CDR3 nucleotide sequence: TGCAGCGTTGCTAAGGGCTCTAGCACAGATACGCAGTATTTT.

This clonotype turned up a few times. The chain links TRBV7-2 to TRBJ2-3; D not resolved. This CDR3 spans 13 amino acids. Germline CDR1 SGHTA, CDR2 FQGNSA. The V end was cut by 1 base, the J end by 7 bases, with 9 bases between. The CDR3 coding sequence is TGTGCCAGCAGCTTAGAGGGCGATAATACGCAGTATTTT. This sequence encodes CASSLEGDNTQYF.

The chain is built from TRBV4-3 and TRBJ2-7; D may match TRBD1 or TRBD2 (5 bases each). The V gene lost 2 bases and the J gene lost 1 base, with 15 bases spanning the gap. In germline, CDR1 is LGHNA, CDR2 YSLEER. This CDR3 comprises 16 residues. The DNA for the CDR3 is TGCGCCAGCAGCCAATTCCCTCGGGACGGTTCCTACGAGCAGTACTTC. Translated: CASSQFPRDGSYEQYF.

The rearrangement uses TRBV27 and TRBJ2-3; 8 bases are a match to TRBD2. V lost 0 bases, J lost 6 bases, and 8 bases stayed unmatched. The germline gives CDR1 MNHEY, CDR2 SMNVEV (reference sequence). The CDR3 covers 16 residues. The chain's CDR3 is CASSLSTAGGIDTQYF. CDR3 coding DNA: TGTGCCAGCAGTTTATCTACTGCGGGGGGAATTGATACGCAGTATTTT.

Worth noting for this clonotype: This likely comes from a read error, as the CDR3 has no conserved phenylalanine or tryptophan at its end. The V and J genes are TRBV7-7 and TRBJ2-3; 8 bases line up with TRBD1. This CDR3 comprises 16 residues. Germline CDR1 and CDR2: SSHAT and FNYEAQ (reference sequence). The CDR3 coding sequence is TGTGCTAGCAGCCCGACAGGGGATACTAGCACAGATACGCAGTATTCT. Translating it yields CASSPTGDTSTDTQYS.